The sequence of this T cell receptor beta chain was determined in a study of identical twins. Comments on this clonotype: The antigen remains undetermined.

The study's findings and limits: Not following the same donors, the study drew its conclusions from cross-sectional statistical analysis. Out-of-frame alpha sequences that twins shared showed excess low generation probability.

V was shortened by 7 bases and J by 12 bases, with 13 bases between the two germline ends. From germline, CDR1 is SGHNT and CDR2 YENEEA. This CDR3 has 11 residues. cDNA carried unique molecular identifiers, and a universal primer site was added by template switching. TCRdb passed the 5' RACE reads through MiXCR, listing each CDR3 protein once. The data show hundreds of thousands of distinct CDR3 sequences, over 5% seen once. The sequencing sample was made of naive T cells sorted from blood. This receptor was taken from a man between 18 and 35 years old in good health. The rearrangement links TRBV11-3 to TRBJ2-1, with D tentatively TRBD1 or TRBD2 (5 bases each). CDR3 in amino acids: CASTFGAGQFF. The CDR3 DNA sequence: TGTGCCAGCACTTTTGGGGCGGGGCAGTTCTTC.